The present TCR beta chain was sequenced within a study of Graves' ophthalmopathy and Graves' hyperthyroidism. RNA transcripts were the template, and TCR beta CDR3 regions were amplified from them. First-round RT-PCR used HTBI primers; second-round multiplex PCR followed. TCRdb passed the multiplex PCR reads through MiXCR, listing each CDR3 protein once. The sample lists over 500,000 distinct CDR3 sequences, about 24% occurring once. Concerning this clonotype: Its matching antigen is unknown.

Findings and limits, study-wide: The majority of expanded thyroid clonotypes above 0.001 frequency also occurred in blood.

The germline V gene has CDR1 SGHNT and CDR2 YYREEE (reference sequence). V was clipped by 4 bases and J by 5 bases; unmatched bases: 11. The CDR3 is 16 residues long. Material: peripheral blood. J is TRBJ1-1 and V is TRBV5-4, with 10 bases identical to TRBD1. This TCR was sampled from a woman under 30 with stable Graves' hyperthyroidism. Some clones in this sample may be carry-over from other donors' samples. CDR3 sequence (DNA): TGTGCCAGCAGCGGAGGCCGGGACAGGGGATGGACTGAAGCTTTCTTT. This gives the protein CASSGGRDRGWTEAFF.